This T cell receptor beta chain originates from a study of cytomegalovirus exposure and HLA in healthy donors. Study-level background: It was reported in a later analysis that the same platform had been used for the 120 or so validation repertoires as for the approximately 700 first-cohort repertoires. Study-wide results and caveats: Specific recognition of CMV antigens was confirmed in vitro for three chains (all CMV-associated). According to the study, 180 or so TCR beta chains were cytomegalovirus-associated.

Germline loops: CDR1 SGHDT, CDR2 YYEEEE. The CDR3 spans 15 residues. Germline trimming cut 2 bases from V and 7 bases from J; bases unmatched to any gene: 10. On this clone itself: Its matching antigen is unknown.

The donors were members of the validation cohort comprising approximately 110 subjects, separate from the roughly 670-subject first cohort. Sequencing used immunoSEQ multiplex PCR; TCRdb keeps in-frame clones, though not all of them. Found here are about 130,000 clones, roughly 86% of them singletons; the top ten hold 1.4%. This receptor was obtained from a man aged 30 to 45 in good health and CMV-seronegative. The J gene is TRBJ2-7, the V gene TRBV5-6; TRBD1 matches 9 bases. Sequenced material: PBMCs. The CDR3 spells CASSFLDRGFGEQYF. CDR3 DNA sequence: TGTGCCAGCAGCTTTTTGGACAGGGGTTTCGGGGAGCAGTACTTC. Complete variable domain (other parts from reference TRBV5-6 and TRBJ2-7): DAGVTQSPTHLIKTRGQQVTLRCSPKSGHDTVSWYQQALGQGPQFIFQYYEEEERQRGNFPDRFSGHQFPNYSSELNVNALLLGDSALYLCASSFLDRGFGEQYFGPGTRLTVT.